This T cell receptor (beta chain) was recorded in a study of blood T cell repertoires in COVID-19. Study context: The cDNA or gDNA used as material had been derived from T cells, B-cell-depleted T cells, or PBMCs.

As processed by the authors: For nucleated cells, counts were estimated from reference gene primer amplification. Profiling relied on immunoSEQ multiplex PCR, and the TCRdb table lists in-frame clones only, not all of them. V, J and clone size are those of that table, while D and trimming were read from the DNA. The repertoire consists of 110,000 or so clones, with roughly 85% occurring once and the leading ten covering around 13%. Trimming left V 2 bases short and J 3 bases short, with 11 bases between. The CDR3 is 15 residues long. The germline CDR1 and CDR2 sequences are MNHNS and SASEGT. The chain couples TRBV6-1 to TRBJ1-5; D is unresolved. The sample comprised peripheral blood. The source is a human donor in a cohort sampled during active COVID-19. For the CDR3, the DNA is TGTGCCAGCAGTGAATATCGAACAGACAATCAGCCCCAGCATTTT. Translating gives CASSEYRTDNQPQHF.